Listed below are T cell receptor beta chains from one sample, sequenced in a study of blood T cell repertoires in COVID-19. Sequencing was performed with immunoSEQ multiplex PCR; in TCRdb, only in-frame clones are kept and a portion is missing. The table shows about 240,000 clones, with 80% to 90% occurring only once. The sequenced material came from peripheral blood. Receptors were obtained from a man aged 55 to 70 with acute or convalescent COVID-19. CDR3s include the opening cysteine and the closing phenylalanine or tryptophan. The order of the fields is J gene, V gene, CDR3 protein.

j_call: TRBJ2-1
v_call: TRBV29-1
cdr3_aa: CSVEGRGPVNEQFF

j_call: TRBJ2-7
v_call: TRBV6-2/TRBV6-3
cdr3_aa: CASSWDRESYEQYF

j_call: TRBJ1-2
v_call: TRBV28
cdr3_aa: CASSSPGGYYGYTF

j_call: TRBJ2-7
v_call: TRBV3-1/TRBV3-2
cdr3_aa: CASSQTDRGGKYEQYF

j_call: TRBJ1-1
v_call: TRBV19
cdr3_aa: CASRKGVNTEAFF

j_call: TRBJ2-3
v_call: TRBV25-1
cdr3_aa: CASSKREANTDTQYF

j_call: TRBJ1-5
v_call: TRBV24-1
cdr3_aa: CATMAGGGNQPQHF

j_call: TRBJ2-1
v_call: TRBV14
cdr3_aa: CASRKGAYNEQFF

j_call: TRBJ2-7
v_call: TRBV11-1
cdr3_aa: CASSPSRDGLGAEQYF

j_call: TRBJ1-2
v_call: TRBV3-1/TRBV3-2
cdr3_aa: CASSPRTGQRGYTF

j_call: TRBJ1-2
v_call: TRBV28
cdr3_aa: CASSRGTGSGYTF

j_call: TRBJ2-4
v_call: TRBV29-1
cdr3_aa: CSVEDGRNQNIQYF

j_call: TRBJ2-7
v_call: TRBV5-4
cdr3_aa: CASSLGAGGPGEQYF

j_call: TRBJ2-3
v_call: TRBV12-5
cdr3_aa: CASGTGSVTDTQYF

j_call: TRBJ1-5
v_call: TRBV7-9
cdr3_aa: CASSLAGQNQPQHF

j_call: TRBJ1-1
v_call: TRBV12-5
cdr3_aa: CASGLVAGGLNTEAFF

j_call: TRBJ1-5
v_call: TRBV4-1
cdr3_aa: CASSGGTQPQHF

j_call: TRBJ2-7
v_call: TRBV11-3
cdr3_aa: CASSDGGLEWDYEQYF

j_call: TRBJ2-1
v_call: TRBV4-2
cdr3_aa: CASSSGLAGPGGEQFF

j_call: TRBJ2-3
v_call: TRBV6-8
cdr3_aa: CAERAGGVSSTDTQYF

j_call: TRBJ1-1
v_call: TRBV6-5
cdr3_aa: CAIRRGNTEAFF

j_call: TRBJ1-2
v_call: TRBV19
cdr3_aa: CASSKWEGNYGYTF

j_call: TRBJ2-1
v_call: TRBV5-6
cdr3_aa: CASSQQDRNNEQFF